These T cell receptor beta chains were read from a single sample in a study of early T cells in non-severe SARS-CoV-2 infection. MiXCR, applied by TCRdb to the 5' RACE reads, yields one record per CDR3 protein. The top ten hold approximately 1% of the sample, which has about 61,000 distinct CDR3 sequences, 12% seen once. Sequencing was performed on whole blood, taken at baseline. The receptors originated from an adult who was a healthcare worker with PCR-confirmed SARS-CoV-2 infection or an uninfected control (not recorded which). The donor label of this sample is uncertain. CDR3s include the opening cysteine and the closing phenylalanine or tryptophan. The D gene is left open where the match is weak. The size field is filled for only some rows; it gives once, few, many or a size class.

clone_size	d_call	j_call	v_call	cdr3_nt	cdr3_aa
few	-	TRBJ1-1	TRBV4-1	TGCGCCAGCAGCCAAGGGGGACCTTTGTGGAACACTGAAGCTTTCTTT	CASSQGGPLWNTEAFF
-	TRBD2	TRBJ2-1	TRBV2	TGTGCCAGCAGTAAAGAAGGGACTAGCGGGTACAATGAGCAGTTCTTC	CASSKEGTSGYNEQFF
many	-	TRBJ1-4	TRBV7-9	TGTGCCAGCAGCATAGACGAGACCTCGAATGAAAAACTGTTTTTT	CASSIDETSNEKLFF
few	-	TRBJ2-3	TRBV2	TGTGCCAGCAGCCGCCGGGACCCACGAGCAGATACGCAGTATTTT	CASSRRDPRADTQYF
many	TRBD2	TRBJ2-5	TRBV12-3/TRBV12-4	TGTGCCAGCGGGGGGGAAGTACAGACCCAGTACTTC	CASGGEVQTQYF
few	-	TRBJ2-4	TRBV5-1	TGCGCCAGCAGCTCCGCAACAGCCAAAAACATTCAGTACTTC	CASSSATAKNIQYF
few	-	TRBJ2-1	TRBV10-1	TGCGCCAGCAGTGACCCCCAATCAGTGGGCCATGAGCAGTTCTTC	CASSDPQSVGHEQFF
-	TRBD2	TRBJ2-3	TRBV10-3	TGTGCCATCAGGAGCGGGGGGCCAGATACGCAGTATTTT	CAIRSGGPDTQYF
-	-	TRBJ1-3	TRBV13	TGTGCCAGCAGCCAACGGACGGCAGGGTCTGGAAACACCATATATTTT	CASSQRTAGSGNTIYF
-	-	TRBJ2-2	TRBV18	TGTGCCAGCTCACCATTAACTACAGGGAGAAGCACCGGGGAGCTGTTTTTT	CASSPLTTGRSTGELFF
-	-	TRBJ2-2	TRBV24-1	TGTGCCACCAGTGATTTTCCAGGGGAAAATGCCGGGGAGCTGTTTTTT	CATSDFPGENAGELFF
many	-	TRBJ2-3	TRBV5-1	TGCGCCAGCATGTCCGGGAGCACAGATACGCAGTATTTT	CASMSGSTDTQYF
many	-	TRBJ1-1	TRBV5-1	TGCGCCAGCACCGGTCAGGGGTTGAACACTGAAGCTTTCTTT	CASTGQGLNTEAFF
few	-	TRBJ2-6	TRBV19	TGTGCCAGTAGTCTCGCAGCCACCTCAGCGGCCAACGTCCTGACTTTC	CASSLAATSAANVLTF
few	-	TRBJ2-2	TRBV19	TGTGCCAGGAGGGTACCCGGGGAGCTGTTTTTT	CARRVPGELFF
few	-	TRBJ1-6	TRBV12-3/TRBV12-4	TGTGCCAGCAGCCGGACAGTTCTTAATTCACCCCTCCACTTT	CASSRTVLNSPLHF
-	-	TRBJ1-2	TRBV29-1	TGCAGCGTTGAAGGCTATGGCTACACCTTC	CSVEGYGYTF
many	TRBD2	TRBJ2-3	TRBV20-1	TGCAGTGCTAGTAACGGGGGGGCCGGTGGAGATACGCAGTATTTT	CSASNGGAGGDTQYF
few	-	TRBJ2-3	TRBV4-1	TGCGCCAGCAGCCAAGATGACCGGCCGGGTTCAGATACGCAGTATTTT	CASSQDDRPGSDTQYF
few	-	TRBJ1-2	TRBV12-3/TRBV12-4	TGTGCCAGCAGTTCCCATTGGGCAGGGTACGGCTACACCTTC	CASSSHWAGYGYTF
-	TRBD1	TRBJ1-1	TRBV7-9	TGTGCCAGCAGCTTGGCGGGACAGGGGGCGCCTGAAGCTTTCTTT	CASSLAGQGAPEAFF
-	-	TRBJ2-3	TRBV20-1	TGCAGTGCTAGAGTAGTAGATACGCAGTATTTT	CSARVVDTQYF
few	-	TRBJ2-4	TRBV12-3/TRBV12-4	TGTGCCAGCAGTTTAGCGGGGCGGGCCAAAAACATTCAGTACTTC	CASSLAGRAKNIQYF
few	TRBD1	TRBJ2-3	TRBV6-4	TGTGCCAGCAGCCGGACAGGGGCGAGAACAGATACGCAGTATTTT	CASSRTGARTDTQYF
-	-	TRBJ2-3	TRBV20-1	TGCAGTGCTAGCTCTGCCCCAGATACGCAGTATTTT	CSASSAPDTQYF
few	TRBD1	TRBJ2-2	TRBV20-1	TGCAGTGCTAGAGACCCACAGGGGACGAACACCGGGGAGCTGTTTTTT	CSARDPQGTNTGELFF
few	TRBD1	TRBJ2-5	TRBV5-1	TGCGCCAGCAGCTTGACTCCCGGGACAGTGGTACAAGAGACCCAGTACTTC	CASSLTPGTVVQETQYF
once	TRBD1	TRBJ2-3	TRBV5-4	TGTGCCAGCAGCTCCAGGGACAGGGGGACGGCTAGCACAGATACGCAGTATTTT	CASSSRDRGTASTDTQYF
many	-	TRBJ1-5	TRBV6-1	TGTGCCAGCAGTGAAAGACGGGGGAATCAGCCCCAGCATTTT	CASSERRGNQPQHF
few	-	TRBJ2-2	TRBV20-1	TGCAGTGCTAGAGATCGGGCTAAAGGGTTCGAAGCCGGGGAGCTGTTTTTT	CSARDRAKGFEAGELFF
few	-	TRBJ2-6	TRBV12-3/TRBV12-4	TGTGCCAGCAGGTCCGGGGCCAACGTCCTGACTTTC	CASRSGANVLTF
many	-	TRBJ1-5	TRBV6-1	TGTGCCAGCAGTGAAGCGTCAGGGAGCAATCAGCCCCAGCATTTT	CASSEASGSNQPQHF
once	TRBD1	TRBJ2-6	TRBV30	TGTGCCTGGAGTCACACAGGGGCGCCTGGGGCCAACGTACTGACTTTC	CAWSHTGAPGANVLTF
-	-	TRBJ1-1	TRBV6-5	TGTGCCGCAAGGGGCGCGGGTGAAGCTTTCTTT	CAARGAGEAFF
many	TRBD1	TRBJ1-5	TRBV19	TGTGCCAGTAGTCAGGGGGGTCGGCCCCAGCATTTT	CASSQGGRPQHF
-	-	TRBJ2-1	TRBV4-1	TGCGCCAGCAGCCAAAAGGGGTGGGGATGGAATGAGCAGTTCTTC	CASSQKGWGWNEQFF
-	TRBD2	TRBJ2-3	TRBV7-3	TGTGCCAGCAGCTCTAGCGGGGGCCGCCCAGATACGCAGTATTTT	CASSSSGGRPDTQYF
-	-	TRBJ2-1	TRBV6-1	TGTGCCAGCAGTGATGCGGGGTATGGGAATGAGCAGTTCTTC	CASSDAGYGNEQFF
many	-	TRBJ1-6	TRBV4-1	TGCGCCAGCAGCCAATGGTGGACAGAGAGCTCCTATAATTCACCCCTCCACTTT	CASSQWWTESSYNSPLHF
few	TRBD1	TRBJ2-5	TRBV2	TGTGCCACCCGACAGGGGTGGGAAGAGACCCAGTACTTC	CATRQGWEETQYF
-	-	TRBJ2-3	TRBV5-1	TGCGCCAGCAGCTTACGGGGAAAGCCAGATACGCAGTATTTT	CASSLRGKPDTQYF
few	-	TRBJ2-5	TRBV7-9	TGTGCCAGCAGCCCGGGACCCTCGGAGACCCAGTACTTC	CASSPGPSETQYF
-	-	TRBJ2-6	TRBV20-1	TGCAGTGCTACCCTACGGGGGGCGCCTGGGGCCAACGTCCTGACTTTC	CSATLRGAPGANVLTF
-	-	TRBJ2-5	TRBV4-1	TGCGCCAGCAGCCAGGAACAGACCACTCCGGAGACCCAGTACTTC	CASSQEQTTPETQYF
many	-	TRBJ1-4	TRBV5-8	TGTGCCAGCAGCTCTTTTTGGACGACAGGAGCTAATGAAAAACTGTTTTTT	CASSSFWTTGANEKLFF
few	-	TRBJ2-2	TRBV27	TGTGCCAGCACCCTAGGCGGGGAGCTGTTTTTT	CASTLGGELFF
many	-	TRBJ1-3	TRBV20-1	TGCAGTGCTAGAGATTGGACAGACTCTGGAAACACCATATATTTT	CSARDWTDSGNTIYF
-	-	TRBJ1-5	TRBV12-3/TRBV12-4	TGTGCCAGCAGTTTAGGGAGGGATCAGCCCCAGCATTTT	CASSLGRDQPQHF
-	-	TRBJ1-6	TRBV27	TGTGCCAGCACCCTTGGGGACCCGGGAAATTCACCCCTCCACTTT	CASTLGDPGNSPLHF
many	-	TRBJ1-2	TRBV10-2	TGCGCCAGCAGGACACAGGGTGACTATGGCTACACCTTC	CASRTQGDYGYTF
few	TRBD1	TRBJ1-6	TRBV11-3	TGTGCCAGCAGCTTAGTTAGGGGACAGGTGAAAAATTCACCCCTCCACTTT	CASSLVRGQVKNSPLHF
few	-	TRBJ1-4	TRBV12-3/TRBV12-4	TGTGCCAGCAGTTTGAGCTCAACTAATGAAAAACTGTTTTTT	CASSLSSTNEKLFF
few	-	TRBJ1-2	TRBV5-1	TGCGCCAGCAGCTTGGGACAGTCGGAGGATGGCTACACCTTC	CASSLGQSEDGYTF